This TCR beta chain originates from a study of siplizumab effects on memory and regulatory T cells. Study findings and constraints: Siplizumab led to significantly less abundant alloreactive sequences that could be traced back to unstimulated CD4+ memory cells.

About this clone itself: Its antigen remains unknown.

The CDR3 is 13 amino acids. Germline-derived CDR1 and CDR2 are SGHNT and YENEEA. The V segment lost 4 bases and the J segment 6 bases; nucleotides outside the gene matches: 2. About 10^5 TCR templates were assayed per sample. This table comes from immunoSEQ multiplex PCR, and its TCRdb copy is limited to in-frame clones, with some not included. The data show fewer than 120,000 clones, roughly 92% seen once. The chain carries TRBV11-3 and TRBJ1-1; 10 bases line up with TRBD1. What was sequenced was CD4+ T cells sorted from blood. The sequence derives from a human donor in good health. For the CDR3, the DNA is TGTGCCAGCAGCTGGACAGGGGGGTCTGAAGCTTTCTTT. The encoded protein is CASSWTGGSEAFF.